This T cell receptor beta chain was recorded in a study of CD8+ T cells in alopecia areata. Note on this clone: Its antigen remains unknown.

General study points: Resident alphabeta T cells of normal skin are also sequenced in scalp samples.

The CDR3 runs 13 residues. The ends were cut back, 4 bases at V and 7 bases at J, with 11 bases in the middle. Germline CDR1 reads MGHDK; CDR2 reads SYGVNS. Investigators isolated RNA and reverse transcribed it into cDNA to act as the sequencing template. Profiling relied on immunoSEQ multiplex PCR, and the TCRdb table lists in-frame clones only, not all of them. The data hold some 130,000 clones, with approximately 49% observed a single time. This specimen consisted of CD8+ T cells sorted from blood, obtained at week 0. This chain links TRBV25-1 with TRBJ1-5; the D gene is possibly TRBD1 (5 bases). This clonotype originated in a human donor with alopecia areata. As DNA, the CDR3 is TGTGCCAGCAGTGGCCAGGGTTTCCAGCCCCAGCATTTT. This gives the protein CASSGQGFQPQHF.